These 27 T cell receptor beta chains share one sample of origin, sequenced in a study of Ad26.COV2.S vaccination and SARS-CoV-2 variants. Clones were read by immunoSEQ multiplex PCR, and TCRdb kept only the in-frame ones, dropping some. The sample shows about 420,000 clones, over 75% of them seen only once. Treatment: roughly 19 received Ad26.COV2.S at low or high dose, single or two shots; five or six received placebo; per-sample allocation not given. After the first vaccine or placebo injection, samples were drawn on day 63. This specimen consisted of peripheral blood, obtained in a trial of Ad26.COV2.S vaccine versus placebo. The receptors here all came from a person between 18 and 65 years old who received the Ad26.COV2.S COVID-19 vaccine or a placebo.

The J gene is TRBJ2-1, the V gene TRBV3-1 (or the pseudogene TRBV3-2), with 10 nucleotides matching TRBD2. Unmatched junction bases numbered 9, after V lost 0 bases and J lost 4 bases. The germline CDR1 and CDR2 sequences are LGHDT and YNNKEL (reference sequence). The CDR3 totals 18 residues. The CDR3 region has the DNA TGTGCCAGCAGCCAAGAGTCGGCCGGACTAGCGGCTTACAATGAGCAGTTCTTC. Its protein product is CASSQESAGLAAYNEQFF.

This chain's CDR3 is CASSRLVIEQYF. CDR3 in DNA: TGTGCCAGCAGCCGACTAGTAATTGAGCAGTACTTC. The rearrangement joins TRBV28 to TRBJ2-7, with D possibly TRBD2 on 6 matching bases. The CDR3 covers 12 residues. With 6 bases removed from V and 7 bases from J, the gap between germline ends came to 13 bases. Germline V gene lookup returns CDR1 MDHEN and CDR2 SYDVKM.

The V gene is TRBV5-1, the J gene TRBJ2-1; D is perhaps TRBD1 or TRBD2 (5 bases each). Germline V gives CDR1 SGHRS, CDR2 YFSETQ. CDR3 length equals 15 residues. With 4 bases removed from V and 0 bases from J, the gap between germline ends came to 11 bases. This chain's CDR3 is CASSMWGTSYNEQFF. CDR3 nucleotide sequence: TGCGCCAGCAGCATGTGGGGGACCTCCTACAATGAGCAGTTCTTC.

The chain couples TRBV6-1 to TRBJ1-6, with unresolved D. V was shortened by 2 bases and J by 0 bases, with 8 bases between the two germline ends. This CDR3 is 16 amino acids long. Germline V gene lookup returns CDR1 MNHNS and CDR2 SASEGT. The CDR3 nucleotides read TGTGCCAGCAGTGAATATCGGGACTCCTATAATTCACCCCTCCACTTT. Translation: CASSEYRDSYNSPLHF.

This clone was detected only a few times. The rearrangement uses TRBV12-3 or TRBV12-4 and TRBJ2-2; D is unresolved. This CDR3 contains 13 residues. The V and J ends lost 1 base and 7 bases respectively, with 7 bases between them. This CDR3 is CASSLGFIGELFF. The CDR3 coding sequence is TGTGCCAGCAGTTTAGGCTTTATCGGGGAGCTGTTTTTT.

The V call is TRBV4-3, the J call TRBJ1-1; no clear D. The CDR3 length is 18 residues. In germline, CDR1 is LGHNA, CDR2 YSLEER. V was shortened by 0 bases and J by 8 bases, with 25 bases between the two germline ends. The CDR3 spells CASSQDRLGPGGRPEAFF. In DNA form, the CDR3 reads TGCGCCAGCAGCCAAGACAGGTTAGGCCCGGGCGGTCGTCCCGAAGCTTTCTTT.

The chain is built from TRBV27 and TRBJ1-6, with D possibly matching TRBD1 (5 bases). Germline lookup yields CDR1 MNHEY and CDR2 SMNVEV (reference sequence). Trimming left V 4 bases short and J 9 bases short, with 19 bases between. The CDR3 is 16 amino acids. The CDR3 protein is CASSSPGDSDRSPLHF. CDR3 coding DNA: TGTGCCAGCAGTTCCCCTGGGGACTCAGATCGTTCACCCCTCCACTTT.

The sample holds one count of this clone. V and J are TRBV15 and TRBJ1-6; no clear D. The CDR3 length is 19 residues. Per the germline V gene, CDR1 is LNHNV and CDR2 is YYDKDF (reference sequence). V lost 4 bases, J lost 0 bases, and 19 bases lay in between. The CDR3 here is CATSIGGQIASSYNSPLHF. The DNA for the CDR3 is TGTGCCACCAGCATTGGAGGGCAGATCGCTAGCTCCTATAATTCACCCCTCCACTTT.

V usage is TRBV28 and J usage is TRBJ2-7; no firm D call. Trimming pared 2 bases from V and 4 bases from J, leaving 6 bases between. The CDR3 extends over 12 amino acids. CDR1 MDHEN and CDR2 SYDVKM come from the germline V gene. The CDR3 loop is CASSLDRYEQYF. In nucleotides, the CDR3 is TGTGCCAGCAGTTTAGACCGATACGAGCAGTACTTC.

The chain links TRBV25-1 to TRBJ2-3, with 10 bases matching TRBD2. The J segment lost 2 bases and the V segment lost 10 bases, leaving 9 bases of the junction unmatched. Germline loops: CDR1 MGHDK, CDR2 SYGVNS. The CDR3 length is 15 residues. The CDR3 reads CATQERGGITDTQYF. The CDR3 nucleotides read TGTGCCACCCAAGAGCGGGGGGGCATCACAGATACGCAGTATTTT.

About this clone itself: Other DNA sequences from this sample encode an identical CDR3 as well. V usage is TRBV18 and J usage is TRBJ2-2; no clear D. There are 14 residues in the CDR3. Germline assignment: CDR1 KGHSH and CDR2 LQKENI. The V and J ends lost 0 bases and 3 bases respectively, with 5 bases between them. DNA for the CDR3: TGTGCCAGCTCACCACCCCAGGACACCGGGGAGCTGTTTTTT. Translated, it gives CASSPPQDTGELFF.

The chain couples TRBV27 to TRBJ2-3; possible D gene TRBD2, 6 bases. Germline V gives CDR1 MNHEY, CDR2 SMNVEV (reference sequence). The CDR3 loop spans 15 amino acids. Trimming pared 4 bases from V and 2 bases from J, leaving 13 bases between. Here the CDR3 DNA reads TGTGCCAGCAGTTCCCCAGGAGGGATCACAGATACGCAGTATTTT. Amino acid sequence: CASSSPGGITDTQYF.

The chain combines TRBV27 with TRBJ2-3; no clear D. V lost 2 bases, J lost 6 bases, and 9 bases lay in between. Germline-derived CDR1 and CDR2 are MNHEY and SMNVEV (reference sequence). This CDR3 has 13 residues. The CDR3 coding sequence is TGTGCCAGCAGTTTAAAAGGGTGGGATACGCAGTATTTT. Its protein is CASSLKGWDTQYF.

The J gene is TRBJ1-4, the V gene TRBV19, with D perhaps TRBD1 (6 bases). CDR1 and CDR2 from the germline V gene are LNHDA and SQIVND (reference sequence). Trimming removed 3 bases at V and 2 bases at J, with 10 bases between. This CDR3 comprises 15 residues. DNA for the CDR3: TGTGCCAGTAGTATCAACAGGGTCACTAATGAAAAACTGTTTTTT. This gives the protein CASSINRVTNEKLFF. The whole variable domain, remainder taken from reference TRBV19 and TRBJ1-4, is DGGITQSPKYLFRKEGQNVTLSCEQNLNHDAMYWYRQDPGQGLRLIYYSQIVNDFQKGDIAEGYSVSREKKESFPLTVTSAQKNPTAFYLCASSINRVTNEKLFFGSGTQLSVL.

The chain couples TRBV7-9 to TRBJ1-6; D remains unclear. The ends were cut back, 6 bases at V and 6 bases at J, with 12 bases in the middle. The CDR3 extends over 14 amino acids. Germline CDR1 and CDR2: SEHNR and FQNEAQ (reference sequence). The CDR3 region is CASRQEGSNSPLHF. CDR3 nucleotides: TGTGCCAGCAGGCAGGAGGGCAGTAATTCACCCCTCCACTTT.

CDR3 DNA: TGTGCCAGCAGCCAGACACTCTACGAGCAGTACTTC. As protein: CASSQTLYEQYF. The chain links TRBV6-2 or TRBV6-3 to TRBJ2-7; D is unclear. The length of the CDR3 is 12 residues. Trimming removed 6 bases at V and 3 bases at J, with 9 bases between. CDR1 is MNHEY and CDR2 is SVGEGT in the germline V gene.

The gene calls are TRBV4-3 and TRBJ2-1; TRBD2 agrees at 12 bases. The CDR3 totals 17 residues. The V gene's germline CDR1 is LGHNA and CDR2 YSLEER. The trim removed 3 bases at V and 10 bases at J, leaving 13 bases unmatched. The CDR3 is CASSQFQLAGGSREQFF. The CDR3 region has the DNA TGCGCCAGCAGCCAGTTCCAACTAGCGGGGGGTAGCCGGGAGCAGTTCTTC.

The rearrangement uses TRBV25-1 and TRBJ2-1; 9 nucleotides line up with TRBD1. V dropped 4 bases and J dropped 9; count of bases not matched to a gene: 13. CDR1 and CDR2 (germline): MGHDK, SYGVNS. The CDR3 contains 16 residues. The CDR3 loop is CASSGPQGAFSPEQFF. CDR3 nucleotides: TGTGCCAGCAGTGGACCACAGGGGGCGTTTAGCCCTGAGCAGTTCTTC.

V usage is TRBV25-1 and J usage is TRBJ2-3, with D perhaps matching TRBD2 (6 bases). This CDR3 region has 14 residues. Germline CDR1 reads MGHDK; CDR2 reads SYGVNS. V lost 3 bases to trimming and J lost 1 base, with 8 bases between them. The CDR3 region is CASSEGRRTDTQYF. The CDR3 DNA sequence: TGTGCCAGCAGTGAGGGGAGGCGCACAGATACGCAGTATTTT.

J is TRBJ2-2 and V is TRBV11-2; 8 bases are shared with TRBD1. V dropped 5 bases and J dropped 6; count of bases not matched to a gene: 11. This CDR3 is built from 16 residues. Germline values: CDR1 SGHAT, CDR2 FQNNGV. CDR3 bases: TGTGCCAGCAGCGCCACCGGGACAGGCGGCGCCGGGGAGCTGTTTTTT. Translated: CASSATGTGGAGELFF.

The chain is built from TRBV28 and TRBJ1-1; D call uncertain. Trimming cost V 3 bases and J 5 bases, with 7 bases left between them. This CDR3 comprises 12 residues. From germline, CDR1 is MDHEN and CDR2 SYDVKM. Here the CDR3 reads CASSFRETEAFF. In nucleotides, the CDR3 is TGTGCCAGCAGTTTTCGCGAGACTGAAGCTTTCTTT.

This chain links TRBV5-5 with TRBJ1-2, with D possibly being TRBD1 (6 bases). Germline V gives CDR1 SGHKS, CDR2 YYEKEE (reference sequence). V was pared by 0 bases and J by 8 bases, with 11 bases between. The length of the CDR3 is 13 residues. The CDR3 coding sequence is TGTGCCAGCAGCTTGGACAGGGAGGGCGGCTACACCTTC. It encodes CASSLDREGGYTF.

This chain connects TRBV19 to TRBJ1-3, with TRBD1 matching 9 bases. V was pared by 3 bases and J by 0 bases, with 6 bases of the junction left unmatched. The CDR3 length is 17 residues. CDR1 is LNHDA, CDR2 SQIVND, per germline (reference sequence). CDR3 amino acids: CASSITGTGRSGNTIYF. The CDR3 DNA reads TGTGCCAGTAGTATTACCGGGACAGGGCGCTCTGGAAACACCATATATTTT.

The chain is built from TRBV4-1 and TRBJ1-4, with D uncertain. Germline lookup yields CDR1 MGHRA and CDR2 YSYEKL. The CDR3 spans 14 residues. V lost 2 bases, J lost 6 bases, and 10 bases lay in between. CDR3 amino acids: CASSQLTGDEKLFF. The CDR3, as DNA: TGCGCCAGCAGCCAACTCACCGGGGATGAAAAACTGTTTTTT.

This clone occurred once. J is TRBJ1-3 and V is TRBV12-2. TRBV12-2 is a listed pseudogene. The CDR3 runs to 16 residues. CDR3 DNA sequence: TGTGCAAGTCGCCATGGACGGGATAAAGCCGGAAACACCATATATTTT. This translates into CASRHGRDKAGNTIYF.

The rearrangement uses TRBV6-1 and TRBJ1-5, with D uncertain. In germline, CDR1 is MNHNS, CDR2 SASEGT. V lost 3 bases, J lost 4 bases, and 7 bases lay in between. This CDR3 has 13 amino acids. The CDR3 region has the DNA TGTGCCAGCAGTGATCAAGGGAATCAGCCCCAGCATTTT. Protein: CASSDQGNQPQHF.

This chain links TRBV5-1 with TRBJ1-5, with D tentatively TRBD1 (5 bases). The CDR3 contains 15 residues. The germline CDR1 and CDR2 sequences are SGHRS and YFSETQ. The V gene lost 1 base and the J gene lost 3 bases, with 11 bases spanning the gap. The DNA of the CDR3 is TGCGCCAGCAGCTTGAAGGCAGGGCTCAATCAGCCCCAGCATTTT. This translates into CASSLKAGLNQPQHF.